This TCR beta chain was recovered during a study of cytotoxic CD8 clonotypes in ibrutinib-treated CLL. Study information: Outcomes included some 24 partial and 2 complete responses; after median about 68 months, 14 stayed remitted and 12 progressed. Study conclusions and caveats: Under treatment, the uncommon public clonotypes either contracted or remained stable. Increased clonality at ibrutinib response gave way to a return toward baseline at progression.

Profiling relied on immunoSEQ multiplex PCR, and the TCRdb table lists in-frame clones only, not all of them. The sample includes around 150,000 clones, approximately 80% seen only once; the top ten take approximately 7.6%. The length of the CDR3 is 14 residues. Germline CDR1 reads MNHEY; CDR2 reads SMNVEV (reference sequence). V was pared by 6 bases and J by 5 bases, with 16 bases between. This clone has a handful of counts. Antigen unknown. The sequence was collected from a human donor with chronic lymphocytic leukemia. The chain is built from TRBV27 and TRBJ1-1; D may be TRBD1 (5 bases). The specimen comprised PBMCs, sampled after 36 months of ibrutinib treatment. The CDR3 nucleotides are TGTGCCAGCAGCTCCCCGGGACTAGGGACTGAAGCTTTCTTT. It translates to CASSSPGLGTEAFF.